The 24 T cell receptor beta chains presented below share a single source sample, sequenced in a study of T cell responses to AZD1222 COVID-19 vaccine. Some clones are missing from TCRdb's copy, which holds only in-frame ones; the method was immunoSEQ multiplex PCR. The sample lists some 82,000 clones; about nine tenths were seen once. The sequences come from peripheral blood, collected on day 0 of AZD1222 vaccination. Every receptor here comes from an adult in good health.

The chain employs TRBV29-1 and TRBJ1-5, with a weak D call TRBD1 (5 bases). The germline gives CDR1 SQVTM, CDR2 ANQGSEA. The V end lost 1 base, the J end lost 6 bases, and 13 bases lay between the germline ends. This CDR3 comprises 14 residues. The CDR3 DNA is TGCAGCGTTGAAGTTAACGGGGGATGTCAGCCCCAGCATTTT. Translating gives CSVEVNGGCQPQHF.

The V call is TRBV25-1, the J call TRBJ1-2, with D perhaps matching TRBD1 (6 bases). The V and J ends lost 4 bases and 8 bases respectively, with 17 bases between them. Germline V gene data show CDR1 as MGHDK and CDR2 as SYGVNS. This CDR3 has 14 residues. The CDR3 DNA reads TGTGCCAGCAGTGCTCAGGGGACACTGGTGGGCTACACCTTC. Residues: CASSAQGTLVGYTF.

Only one count was recorded for this clone. The chain couples TRBV5-1 to TRBJ2-7; D is possibly TRBD2 (7 bases). The CDR3 covers 14 residues. Germline CDR1 SGHRS, CDR2 YFSETQ. V was cut by 1 base and J by 1 base, with 9 bases left in between. CDR3 amino acids: CASSLRGASYEQYF. The DNA for the CDR3 is TGCGCCAGCAGCTTGCGGGGGGCGTCCTACGAGCAGTACTTC.

This sequence joins TRBV25-1 and TRBJ1-2; TRBD1 matches 7 bases. Germline V gene data show CDR1 as MGHDK and CDR2 as SYGVNS. The V and J ends lost 4 bases and 8 bases, in that order; junction bases with no gene match: 4. The CDR3 covers 12 residues. The CDR3, as DNA: TGTGCCAGCAGTGGGACAGGCTGGGGCTACACCTTC. Encoded protein: CASSGTGWGYTF.

V usage is TRBV18 and J usage is TRBJ1-1; D is ambiguous. The CDR3 runs 16 residues. V was cut by 3 bases and J by 7 bases, with 21 bases left in between. Per the germline V gene, CDR1 is KGHSH and CDR2 is LQKENI. CDR3 DNA sequence: TGTGCCAGCTCACCCGGGTTGCTGGGGATTGGAAATGAAGCTTTCTTT. This gives the protein CASSPGLLGIGNEAFF.

This chain uses TRBV19 with TRBJ1-1; D is perhaps TRBD1 (6 bases). In germline, CDR1 is LNHDA, CDR2 SQIVND (reference sequence). Trimming left V 5 bases short and J 1 base short, with 11 bases between. The CDR3 runs 14 residues. CDR3: CASSWGARNTEAFF. The CDR3 DNA follows: TGTGCCAGTAGTTGGGGGGCGCGGAACACTGAAGCTTTCTTT. Filled out from reference TRBV19 and TRBJ1-1, the complete variable domain reads DGGITQSPKYLFRKEGQNVTLSCEQNLNHDAMYWYRQDPGQGLRLIYYSQIVNDFQKGDIAEGYSVSREKKESFPLTVTSAQKNPTAFYLCASSWGARNTEAFFGQGTRLTVV.

J is TRBJ2-6 and V is TRBV2; TRBD1 might be the D (6 bases). Between the trimmed V and J ends, which lost 5 bases and 4 bases, there was a span of 24 bases. The CDR3 extends over 19 amino acids. Germline V CDR1 and CDR2: SNHLY, FYNNEI. In DNA form, the CDR3 reads TGTGCCAGCAGTAAGATGGGCAGGGGCCCCCTGAGAGGGGCCAACGTCCTGACTTTC. It encodes CASSKMGRGPLRGANVLTF.

This rearrangement joins TRBV25-1 to TRBJ2-7, with 10 bases matching TRBD1. The germline CDR1 and CDR2 sequences are MGHDK and SYGVNS. The CDR3 is 15 amino acids. The J segment lost 1 base and the V segment lost 2 bases, leaving 2 bases of the junction unmatched. The CDR3 region is CASSEPGQGSYEQYF. CDR3 sequence (DNA): TGTGCCAGCAGTGAACCGGGACAGGGGTCCTACGAGCAGTACTTC.

The chain joins TRBV6-2 or TRBV6-3 to TRBJ1-1; 10 bases align to TRBD1. With 4 bases clipped from V and 6 bases from J, the junction kept 11 bases outside the gene matches. The CDR3 is 16 residues long. Germline V lookup: CDR1 MNHEY, CDR2 SVGEGT. The CDR3 DNA sequence: TGTGCCAGCAGTTCCGACACCGGGACAGGGGTCTCTGAAGCTTTCTTT. This encodes CASSSDTGTGVSEAFF.

The V gene is TRBV20-1, the J gene TRBJ2-5, with 9 bases matching TRBD2. The junction had 10 bases not matched to a gene; V was cut back by 3 bases and J by 2 bases. Germline V gene data show CDR1 as DFQATT and CDR2 as SNEGSKA (reference sequence). The CDR3 loop spans 16 amino acids. CDR3 sequence (DNA): TGCAGTGCTAGTGAAACTAGCGGGTGGGAACAAGAGACCCAGTACTTC. Amino acid sequence: CSASETSGWEQETQYF.

The DNA of the CDR3 is TGTGCCAGCAGCCCGGGGACAGGGTCTGTGGGCAATCAGCCCCAGCATTTT. It is translated as CASSPGTGSVGNQPQHF. The rearrangement uses TRBV7-8 and TRBJ1-5, with 9 positions matching TRBD1. J was trimmed by 2 bases and V by 5 bases; bases with no gene match: 10. The CDR3 covers 17 residues. The germline gives CDR1 SGHVS, CDR2 FQNEAQ.

This chain connects TRBV7-3 to TRBJ1-1, with 7 bases identical to TRBD1. The germline CDR1 and CDR2 sequences are SGHTA and FQGTGA. The CDR3 spans 14 residues. V was clipped by 2 bases and J by 4 bases; unmatched bases: 4. The CDR3 is CASSLRQGSTEAFF. The CDR3 region has the DNA TGTGCCAGCAGCTTACGACAGGGTAGCACTGAAGCTTTCTTT.

This clone has only one observation. The chain combines TRBV9 with TRBJ2-2; 7 bases align to TRBD2. Germline loops: CDR1 SGDLS, CDR2 YYNGEE. This CDR3 region has 17 residues. Trimming removed 4 bases from V and 0 bases from J; junction bases left unmatched: 9. The CDR3 DNA follows: TGTGCCAGCAGCCCACGACTGCTAGCGGCGAACACCGGGGAGCTGTTTTTT. It is translated as CASSPRLLAANTGELFF.

The chain employs TRBV4-1 and TRBJ1-4, with D possibly matching TRBD1 (5 bases). This CDR3 is 15 amino acids long. Trimming left V 0 bases short and J 8 bases short, with 13 bases between. The germline gives CDR1 MGHRA, CDR2 YSYEKL. The CDR3 region is CASSQDPGVAEKLFF. CDR3 nucleotide sequence: TGCGCCAGCAGCCAAGATCCGGGGGTGGCCGAAAAACTGTTTTTT.

The gene calls are TRBV2 and TRBJ1-3; possibly TRBD1 for D (6 bases). CDR1 is SNHLY, CDR2 FYNNEI, per germline. Trimming shortened V by 8 bases and J by 5 bases, and 22 bases separated the two germline ends. This CDR3 contains 16 residues. CDR3 nucleotide sequence: TGTGCCAGCCAGGAGCAAGGGGGAAGGGTTCGAAACACCATATATTTT. This translates into CASQEQGGRVRNTIYF. Variable domain in full (rest from reference TRBV2 and TRBJ1-3): EPEVTQTPSHQVTQMGQEVILRCVPISNHLYFYWYRQILGQKVEFLVSFYNNEISEKSEIFDDQFSVERPDGSNFTLKIRSTKLEDSAMYFCASQEQGGRVRNTIYFGEGSWLTVV.

This clone has only a few counts. In DNA form, the CDR3 reads TGTGCCAGCAAAACAGCAAGGTTCTCTGGGGCCAACGTCCTGACTTTC. It codes for CASKTARFSGANVLTF. This chain connects TRBV2 to TRBJ2-6, with D unresolved. Deletions cut 7 bases from V and 0 bases from J, with 13 bases between. The CDR3 runs 16 residues. CDR1 and CDR2 (germline): SNHLY, FYNNEI.

The J gene is TRBJ2-4, the V gene TRBV11-2, with 7 bases identical to TRBD2. The CDR3 is 16 amino acids. CDR1 is SGHAT, CDR2 FQNNGV, per germline. V gave up 5 bases and J gave up 8 bases; unmatched junction bases: 15. The CDR3 nucleotides are TGTGCCAGCAGCCCCCCTAGCGGTGCCAGGCGCCACATTCAGTACTTC. It is translated as CASSPPSGARRHIQYF. Together with reference TRBV11-2 and TRBJ2-4, the CDR3 gives the full variable domain: EAGVAQSPRYKIIEKRQSVAFWCNPISGHATLYWYQQILGQGPKLLIQFQNNGVVDDSQLPKDRFSAERLKGVDSTLKIQPAKLEDSAVYLCASSPPSGARRHIQYFGAGTRLSVL.

The chain is built from TRBV12-5 and TRBJ2-3, with 9 bases matching TRBD2. This CDR3 contains 16 residues. CDR1 LGHNT and CDR2 FRNRAP come from the germline V gene. Trimming took 4 bases from V and 5 from J; bases not matched to a gene: 10. This CDR3 is CASGSPLVAGEDTQYF. The CDR3 DNA is TGTGCTAGTGGTTCCCCCTTGGTAGCGGGGGAAGATACGCAGTATTTT. Combining the CDR3 with reference TRBV12-5 and TRBJ2-3 gives the whole variable domain DARVTQTPRHKVTEMGQEVTMRCQPILGHNTVFWYRQTMMQGLELLAYFRNRAPLDDSGMPKDRFSAEMPDATLATLKIQPSEPRDSAVYFCASGSPLVAGEDTQYFGPGTRLTVL.

V is TRBV7-8 and J is TRBJ1-6, with a possible D match to TRBD1 (5 bases). The CDR3 runs 16 residues. CDR1 is SGHVS and CDR2 is FQNEAQ in the germline V gene. Trimming left V 0 bases short and J 7 bases short, with 13 bases between. The CDR3 protein is CASSLAGNRLNSPLHF. The CDR3 region has the DNA TGTGCCAGCAGCTTAGCAGGCAACAGGTTGAATTCACCCCTCCACTTT. The variable domain in full, completed from reference TRBV7-8 and TRBJ1-6, reads GAGVSQSPRYKVAKRGQDVALRCDPISGHVSLFWYQQALGQGPEFLTYFQNEAQLDKSGLPSDRFFAERPEGSVSTLKIQRTQQEDSAVYLCASSLAGNRLNSPLHFGNGTRLTVT.

The V and J genes are TRBV5-1 and TRBJ2-2; D is perhaps TRBD2 (5 bases). This CDR3 has 16 amino acids. The germline V and J ends were trimmed by 3 bases and 0 bases, with 12 bases remaining between them. The germline CDR1 and CDR2 sequences are SGHRS and YFSETQ. The chain's CDR3 is CASSSGRDANTGELFF. The CDR3 nucleotides are TGCGCCAGCAGCTCCGGACGGGATGCGAACACCGGGGAGCTGTTTTTT.

The chain recombines TRBV19 with TRBJ2-3; D is ambiguous. V lost 3 bases, J lost 2 bases, and 12 bases lay in between. This CDR3 has 15 amino acids. CDR1 is LNHDA, CDR2 SQIVND, per germline (reference sequence). The CDR3 spells CASSILGVNTDTQYF. The CDR3 region has the DNA TGTGCCAGTAGTATTCTGGGCGTAAACACAGATACGCAGTATTTT.

CDR3 in amino acids: CASSFSSGGAYATQYF. Here the CDR3 DNA reads TGTGCCAGCAGCTTTTCTAGCGGGGGGGCCTATGCTACGCAGTATTTT. This chain joins TRBV7-2 and TRBJ2-3; 12 nucleotides agree with TRBD2. The ends lost 3 bases at V and 8 bases at J; junction bases unmatched: 9. Germline V gene sequence: CDR1 SGHTA, CDR2 FQGNSA. The CDR3 is made up of 16 amino acids.

The chain links TRBV24-1 to TRBJ2-1; 7 positions agree with TRBD1. The CDR3 contains 15 residues. Germline V gene sequence: CDR1 KGHDR, CDR2 SFDVKD. V dropped 2 bases and J dropped 8; count of bases not matched to a gene: 8. CDR3: CATSDSGTVRDEQFF. Written as DNA, the CDR3 is TGTGCCACCAGTGATTCCGGGACAGTACGCGATGAGCAGTTCTTC.

The chain combines TRBV4-1 with TRBJ1-1; D is unclear. Trimming pared 1 base from V and 0 bases from J, leaving 6 bases between. CDR1 and CDR2 from the germline V gene are MGHRA and YSYEKL. The CDR3 sequence is 14 residues long. The CDR3: CASSQGVMNTEAFF. CDR3 sequence (DNA): TGCGCCAGCAGCCAAGGGGTCATGAACACTGAAGCTTTCTTT.